One sample yielded the 11 T cell receptor beta chains listed below, sequenced in a study of blood T cell repertoires in COVID-19. TCRdb's copy holds only in-frame clones and misses some; the assay was immunoSEQ multiplex PCR. The table shows around 250,000 clones, with around 89% occurring only once. Sequenced: PBMCs or T cells enriched from blood (not recorded which). These receptors were collected from a young woman who had recovered from COVID-19.

The chain has TRBV7-9 and TRBJ2-2; 9 nucleotides line up with TRBD2. The CDR3 contains 16 residues. Germline-derived CDR1 and CDR2 are SEHNR and FQNEAQ (reference sequence). V lost 5 bases and J lost 6; bases outside the gene matches: 10. The CDR3 sequence: CASSDSGRSSAGELFF. CDR3 nucleotides: TGTGCCAGCAGCGATAGCGGGAGAAGTAGTGCCGGGGAGCTGTTTTTT. The full variable domain, completed using reference TRBV7-9 and TRBJ2-2, is DTGVSQNPRHKITKRGQNVTFRCDPISEHNRLYWYRQTLGQGPEFLTYFQNEAQLEKSRLLSDRFSAERPKGSFSTLEIQRTEQGDSAMYLCASSDSGRSSAGELFFGEGSRLTVL.

This rearrangement joins TRBV4-2 to TRBJ2-1; 8 positions match TRBD2. Germline V gives CDR1 LGHNA, CDR2 YNFKEQ. The CDR3 loop spans 19 amino acids. V lost 1 base, J lost 7 bases, and 18 bases stayed unmatched. CDR3 protein: CASSQVKENRQGLDNEQFF. In nucleotides, the CDR3 is TGTGCCAGCAGCCAAGTTAAAGAGAATAGGCAGGGACTAGATAATGAGCAGTTCTTC.

This clone appeared a single time. The rearrangement links TRBV6-5 to TRBJ2-7; D ambiguous. Germline CDR1 and CDR2: MNHEY and SVGAGI. The CDR3 runs to 12 residues. The germline V and J ends were trimmed by 2 bases and 6 bases, with 8 bases remaining between them. CDR3 residues: CASSYGLFEQYF. In nucleotides, the CDR3 is TGTGCCAGCAGTTACGGCCTTTTCGAGCAGTACTTC.

For the CDR3, the DNA is TGTGCCAGCAGCCCGGACACGCTCATGAACACTGAAGCTTTCTTT. This sequence encodes CASSPDTLMNTEAFF. This rearrangement joins TRBV7-9 to TRBJ1-1; D is perhaps TRBD1 (5 bases). The CDR3 consists of 15 residues. The germline V gene encodes CDR1 SEHNR and CDR2 FQNEAQ (reference sequence). V lost 5 bases and J 0 bases, leaving 13 bases between the germline ends. Based on the CDR3 plus reference TRBV7-9 and TRBJ1-1, the full variable domain is DTGVSQNPRHKITKRGQNVTFRCDPISEHNRLYWYRQTLGQGPEFLTYFQNEAQLEKSRLLSDRFSAERPKGSFSTLEIQRTEQGDSAMYLCASSPDTLMNTEAFFGQGTRLTVV.

Only a few counts were recorded for this clone. The chain uses TRBV15 and TRBJ2-7, with TRBD2 matching over 8 bases. This CDR3 is 17 amino acids long. CDR1 and CDR2 (germline): LNHNV, YYDKDF (reference sequence). The junction had 10 bases not matched to a gene; V was cut back by 3 bases and J by 0 bases. CDR3 sequence reads: CATSRSGSGGSSYEQYF. In DNA, the CDR3 is TGTGCCACCAGCAGGTCTGGATCGGGAGGGAGCTCCTACGAGCAGTACTTC. The full variable domain, completed using reference TRBV15 and TRBJ2-7, is DAMVIQNPRYQVTQFGKPVTLSCSQTLNHNVMYWYQQKSSQAPKLLFHYYDKDFNNEADTPDNFQSRRPNTSFCFLDIRSPGLGDTAMYLCATSRSGSGGSSYEQYFGPGTRLTVT.

This clone occurred once. The chain joins TRBV5-5 to TRBJ1-3; no firm D call. Germline assignment: CDR1 SGHKS and CDR2 YYEKEE (reference sequence). Trimming stripped 0 bases from V and 2 bases from J, with 9 bases between. The CDR3 is made up of 15 amino acids. The CDR3 reads CASSLVRGTGNTIYF. CDR3 nucleotide sequence: TGTGCCAGCAGCTTGGTTCGAGGGACTGGAAACACCATATATTTT.

V gene TRBV14 combines with J gene TRBJ2-2; 8 nucleotides match TRBD1. CDR3 size: 14 residues. V was clipped by 3 bases and J by 6 bases; unmatched bases: 3. Germline loops: CDR1 SGHDN, CDR2 FVKESK. CDR3 loop: CASSQDRVAGELFF. The CDR3 DNA reads as TGTGCCAGCAGCCAGGACAGGGTCGCCGGGGAGCTGTTTTTT. The variable domain in full, completed from reference TRBV14 and TRBJ2-2, reads EAGVTQFPSHSVIEKGQTVTLRCDPISGHDNLYWYRRVMGKEIKFLLHFVKESKQDESGMPNNRFLAERTGGTYSTLKVQPAELEDSGVYFCASSQDRVAGELFFGEGSRLTVL.

The chain joins TRBV6-5 to TRBJ2-7, with 7 bases fitting TRBD2. The CDR3 has 15 amino acids. The V and J ends lost 0 bases and 4 bases, in that order; junction bases with no gene match: 6. In germline, CDR1 is MNHEY, CDR2 SVGAGI. CDR3: CASSYSPSGTYEQYF. The CDR3 region has the DNA TGTGCCAGCAGTTACTCCCCTAGCGGAACATACGAGCAGTACTTC.

This chain joins TRBV5-8 and TRBJ2-7, with 8 bases lining up with TRBD1. The V and J ends lost 5 bases and 5 bases, in that order; junction bases with no gene match: 6. Germline loops: CDR1 SGHTS, CDR2 YDEGEE. The length of the CDR3 is 13 residues. The CDR3 loop is CASRGRGLDEQYF. The DNA of the CDR3 is TGTGCCAGCAGGGGCAGGGGGCTCGACGAGCAGTACTTC.

J is TRBJ1-2 and V is TRBV28; TRBD1 matches at 8 bases. The CDR3 consists of 17 residues. Germline trimming cut 6 bases from V and 3 bases from J; bases unmatched to any gene: 15. Germline loops: CDR1 MDHEN, CDR2 SYDVKM. CDR3 in DNA: TGTGCCAGCAGCTTAAGCGGGACAGGCGGACGAGACTATGGCTACACCTTC. The encoded protein is CASSLSGTGGRDYGYTF.

This chain connects TRBV14 to TRBJ2-7; perhaps TRBD2 as D (6 bases). Germline CDR1 and CDR2: SGHDN and FVKESK. The CDR3 runs 13 residues. V lost 1 base and J lost 6, with 10 bases in between. CDR3 residues: CASSQVGGSEQYF. As DNA, the CDR3 is TGTGCCAGCAGCCAAGTAGGAGGGTCCGAGCAGTACTTC. Complete variable domain (other parts from reference TRBV14 and TRBJ2-7): EAGVTQFPSHSVIEKGQTVTLRCDPISGHDNLYWYRRVMGKEIKFLLHFVKESKQDESGMPNNRFLAERTGGTYSTLKVQPAELEDSGVYFCASSQVGGSEQYFGPGTRLTVT.